This entry concerns a single T cell receptor beta chain. These data come from a study of patients and donors after allogeneic stem cell transplantation. TCRdb reprocessed the RT-PCR reads with MiXCR, giving one entry per CDR3 protein. The sample holds about 960,000 distinct CDR3 sequences, more than 15% seen once. This CDR3 spans 13 amino acids. Germline values: CDR1 SGHDT, CDR2 YYEEEE. V was shortened by 2 bases and J by 2 bases, with 8 bases between the two germline ends. The receptor's source is a human donor who was either an allogeneic HSCT recipient or a stem cell or donor lymphocyte infusion donor (not recorded which). It is not recorded whose cells these are; they may come from a transplant donor. What was sequenced was blood, either unsorted or a sorted T cell fraction (not recorded which). V usage is TRBV5-6 and J usage is TRBJ2-7; D ambiguous. CDR3 sequence reads: CASSFEGPYEQYF. For the CDR3, the DNA is TGTGCCAGCAGCTTCGAAGGGCCCTACGAGCAGTACTTC. Full variable domain (outside the CDR3, taken from reference TRBV5-6 and TRBJ2-7): DAGVTQSPTHLIKTRGQQVTLRCSPKSGHDTVSWYQQALGQGPQFIFQYYEEEERQRGNFPDRFSGHQFPNYSSELNVNALLLGDSALYLCASSFEGPYEQYFGPGTRLTVT.